The TCR beta chain described here comes from a study of T cell responses to AZD1222 COVID-19 vaccine. Broader study findings: Only a handful of AZD1222 recipients were seropositive at baseline. Sampling captured repertoires only after the peak T cell response.

As to this clone: Its matching antigen is unknown.

CDR3 length: 13 amino acids. V was trimmed by 9 bases and J by 7 bases, leaving 15 bases between them. Profiled with immunoSEQ multiplex PCR; TCRdb holds only in-frame clones, not every one. Of fewer than 85,000 clones listed, around 90% are singletons. Sequenced material: peripheral blood, taken 28 days after the second AZD1222 dose. The receptor comes from an adult who received the AZD1222 COVID-19 vaccine. This chain joins TRBV12-3 or TRBV12-4 and TRBJ1-4; D may be TRBD1 (5 bases). CDR3 protein: CASRIFGGEKLFF. CDR3 DNA: TGTGCCAGTCGGATCTTCGGGGGTGAAAAACTGTTTTTT.